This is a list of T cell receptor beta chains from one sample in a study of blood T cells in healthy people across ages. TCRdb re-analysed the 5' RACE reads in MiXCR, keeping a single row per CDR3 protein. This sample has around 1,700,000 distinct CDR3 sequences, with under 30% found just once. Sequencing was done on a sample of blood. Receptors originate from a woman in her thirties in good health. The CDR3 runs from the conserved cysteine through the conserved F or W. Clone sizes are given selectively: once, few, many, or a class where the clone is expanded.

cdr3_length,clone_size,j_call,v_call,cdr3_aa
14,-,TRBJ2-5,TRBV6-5,CASTSSRGGLTQYF
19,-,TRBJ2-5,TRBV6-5,CASSYLLPGLAGGRETQYF
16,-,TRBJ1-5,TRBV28,CASGSGTSYSNQPQHF
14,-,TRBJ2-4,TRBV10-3,CAIREYLIGREQYF
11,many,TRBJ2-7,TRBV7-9,CASSATEEQYF
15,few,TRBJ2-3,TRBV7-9,CASRDPAAAGDTQYF
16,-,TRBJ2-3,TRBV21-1,CASSSSVTKAGDTQYF
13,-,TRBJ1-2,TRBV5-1,CASSLDRGAGYTF
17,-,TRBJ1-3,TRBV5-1,CASSLGSRDNSGNTIYF
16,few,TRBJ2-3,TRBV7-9,CASSLPGRPSTDTQYF
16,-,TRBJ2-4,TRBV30,CAWSVGIGLAKNIQYF
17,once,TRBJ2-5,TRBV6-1,CASRDYSRVGTEETQYF
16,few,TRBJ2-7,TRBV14,CASSLFTGDGAYEQYF
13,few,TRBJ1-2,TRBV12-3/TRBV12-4,CASTTTGSYGYTF
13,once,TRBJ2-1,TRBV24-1,CATSDGKGNEQFF
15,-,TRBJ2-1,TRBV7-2,CASSLKAYTDNEQFF
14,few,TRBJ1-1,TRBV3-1,CASSQGGRGTEAFF
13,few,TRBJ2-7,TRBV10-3,CAISPAASYEQYF
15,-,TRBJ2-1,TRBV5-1,CASSLLTANYNEQFF
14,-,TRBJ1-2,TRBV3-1,CASSPRIPRYGYTF
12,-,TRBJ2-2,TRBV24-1,CATSDSPGELFF
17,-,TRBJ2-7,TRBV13,CASLSSSWTGRFYEQYF
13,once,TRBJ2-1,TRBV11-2,CASSVPRDNEQFF
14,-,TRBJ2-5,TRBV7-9,CANSPRQAEETQYF
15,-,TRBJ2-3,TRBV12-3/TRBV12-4,CASSPRSGGTDTQYF
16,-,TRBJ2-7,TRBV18,CASSLPTSDKTYEQYF
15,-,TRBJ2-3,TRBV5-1,CASSGGDSRTDAQYF
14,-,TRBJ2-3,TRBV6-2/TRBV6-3,CVSRTSGSFNTQYF
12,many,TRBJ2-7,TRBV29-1,CSVPGQADEQYF
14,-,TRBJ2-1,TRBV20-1,CSARDGPVYNEQFF
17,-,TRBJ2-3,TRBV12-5,CASGLAPTVISTDTQYF
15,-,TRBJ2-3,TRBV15,CATSRALAGTDTQYF
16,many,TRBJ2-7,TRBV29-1,CSVEDQTSGRDGEQYF